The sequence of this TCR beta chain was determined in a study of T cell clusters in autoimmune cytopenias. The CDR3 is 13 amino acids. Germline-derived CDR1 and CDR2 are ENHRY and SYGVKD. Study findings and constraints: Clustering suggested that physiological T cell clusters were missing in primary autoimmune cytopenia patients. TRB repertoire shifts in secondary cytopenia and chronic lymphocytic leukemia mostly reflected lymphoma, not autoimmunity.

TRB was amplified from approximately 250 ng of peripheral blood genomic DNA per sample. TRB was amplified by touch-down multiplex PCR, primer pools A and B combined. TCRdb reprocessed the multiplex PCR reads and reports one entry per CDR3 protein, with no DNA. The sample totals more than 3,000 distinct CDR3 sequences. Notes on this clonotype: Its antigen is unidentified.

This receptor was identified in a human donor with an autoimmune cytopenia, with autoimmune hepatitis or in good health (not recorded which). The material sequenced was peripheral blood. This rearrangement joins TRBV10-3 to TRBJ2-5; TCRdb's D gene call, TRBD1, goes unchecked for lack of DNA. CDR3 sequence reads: CAISPGLQETQYF.